This TCR beta chain appears in the sequencing data of a study of shared clonotypes between healthy human individuals. Points from the study as a whole: Estimated richness was generally greater in naive than memory subsets.

Trimming took 4 bases from V and 7 from J, leaving 13 bases between them. CDR3 size: 13 residues. Looked up from germline, CDR1 is MNHEY and CDR2 is SVGAGI. Sequencing was performed with immunoSEQ multiplex PCR; in TCRdb, only in-frame clones are kept and a portion is missing. The sample comprises about 800,000 clones, about 96% of which are singletons, and 0.2% to 0.25% rests with the top ten. For this clone: Antigen unknown.

Positively selected for CCR7, the CD45RO-negative cells used as naive CD8 cells excluded terminally differentiated effector memory CD45RA+ cells. The genes are TRBV6-5 and TRBJ2-5; the D gene is possibly TRBD1 (7 bases). The receptor comes from a man in his thirties or forties in good health. The sequenced material came from naive CD8+ T cells sorted from blood. The DNA of the CDR3 is TGTGCCAGCAGTTCCAGACAGGGAGGGACCCAGTACTTC. It codes for CASSSRQGGTQYF.